Listed here is a single TCR beta chain. Its specificity is unknown. The sample is drawn from a study of blood T cells in healthy people across ages. A J-beta primer mix and a sample-barcoded 5' primer were used in a second PCR of roughly 7 to 12 cycles. TCRdb re-called the 5' RACE reads through MiXCR, storing one row per CDR3 protein. The sample records hundreds of thousands of distinct CDR3 sequences, 22% being singletons. Points from the study as a whole: Across the age range, TCR beta diversity per million T cells fell in a roughly linear way. More naive CD4+ cells and higher diversity marked long-lived donors relative to aged donors.

Roughly 9 milliliters of peripheral blood were drawn from each donor. Whenever a sample was processed, at least 6.5 million PBMCs were isolated. The receptor was derived from a man in his 70s in good health. The sequenced material came from blood.

DNA of the CDR3: TGTGCCAGCAGCTTGTGGGCAGGGGGGGGTCATATGGAGACCCAGTACTTC. As protein: CASSLWAGGGHMETQYF. The chain links TRBV5-6 to TRBJ2-5, with D possibly called TRBD1 or TRBD2 (7 bases each). Between the trimmed V and J ends, which lost 1 base and 5 bases, there was a span of 21 bases. This CDR3 is 17 amino acids long. CDR1 is SGHDT and CDR2 is YYEEEE in the germline V gene.